This TCR beta chain was observed in a study of shared clonotypes between healthy human individuals. Study outcomes and limitations: Tissues were not sampled, only blood, and their repertoires likely differ.

Regarding this clone: Its matching antigen is unknown.

The CDR3 sequence is 16 residues long. The germline V gene has CDR1 SGHRS and CDR2 YFSETQ. J was trimmed by 2 bases and V by 0 bases; bases with no gene match: 6. TCRdb's copy holds only in-frame clones and misses some; the assay was immunoSEQ multiplex PCR. This table has approximately 980,000 clones, about 80% appearing once. It was into CD45RA+ naive and CD45RA-negative memory subsets that the CD4+ cells were split. The chain is built from TRBV5-1 and TRBJ2-7, with 9 nucleotides matching TRBD2. Input material: memory CD4+ T cells sorted from blood. Subset: CD45RA-negative fraction. The source is a young man in good health. CDR3 bases: TGCGCCAGCAGCTTGGTTAGCGGGAGAGCGGCCTACGAGCAGTACTTC. The encoded protein is CASSLVSGRAAYEQYF.